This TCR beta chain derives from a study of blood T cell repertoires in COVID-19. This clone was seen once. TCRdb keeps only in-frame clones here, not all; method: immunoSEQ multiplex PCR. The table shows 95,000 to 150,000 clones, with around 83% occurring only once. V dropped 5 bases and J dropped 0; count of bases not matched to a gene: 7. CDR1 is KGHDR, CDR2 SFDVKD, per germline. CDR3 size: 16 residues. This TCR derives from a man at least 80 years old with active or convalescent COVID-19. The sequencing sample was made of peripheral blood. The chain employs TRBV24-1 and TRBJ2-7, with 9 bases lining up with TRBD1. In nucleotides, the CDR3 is TGTGCCACCAGTGCCCGGGGGACAGGGTGCTCCTACGAGCAGTACTTC. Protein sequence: CATSARGTGCSYEQYF.